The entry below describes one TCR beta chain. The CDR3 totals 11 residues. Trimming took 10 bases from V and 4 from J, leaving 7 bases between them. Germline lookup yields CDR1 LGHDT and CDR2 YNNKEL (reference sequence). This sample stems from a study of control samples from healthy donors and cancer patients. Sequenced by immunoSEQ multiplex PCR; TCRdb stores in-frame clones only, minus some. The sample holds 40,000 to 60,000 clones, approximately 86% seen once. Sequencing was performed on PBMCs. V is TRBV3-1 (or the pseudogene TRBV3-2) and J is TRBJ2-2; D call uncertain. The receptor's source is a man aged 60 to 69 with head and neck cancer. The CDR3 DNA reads TGTGCCACCCAAGTCACCGGGGAGCTGTTTTTT. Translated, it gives CATQVTGELFF.